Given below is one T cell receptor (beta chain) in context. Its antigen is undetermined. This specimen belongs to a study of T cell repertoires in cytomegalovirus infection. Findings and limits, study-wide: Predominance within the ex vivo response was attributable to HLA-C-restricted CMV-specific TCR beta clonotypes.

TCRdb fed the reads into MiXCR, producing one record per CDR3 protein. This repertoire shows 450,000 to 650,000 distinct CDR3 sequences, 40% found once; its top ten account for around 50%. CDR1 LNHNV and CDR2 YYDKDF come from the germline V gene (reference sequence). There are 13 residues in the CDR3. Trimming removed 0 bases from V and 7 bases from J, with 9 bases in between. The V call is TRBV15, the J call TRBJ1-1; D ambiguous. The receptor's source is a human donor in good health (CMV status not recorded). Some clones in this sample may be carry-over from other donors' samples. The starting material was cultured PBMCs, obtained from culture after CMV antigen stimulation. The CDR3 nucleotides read TGTGCCACCAGCAGAGATTACTATGGTGAAGCTTTCTTT. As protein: CATSRDYYGEAFF. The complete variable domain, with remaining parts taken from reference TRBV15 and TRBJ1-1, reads DAMVIQNPRYQVTQFGKPVTLSCSQTLNHNVMYWYQQKSSQAPKLLFHYYDKDFNNEADTPDNFQSRRPNTSFCFLDIRSPGLGDTAMYLCATSRDYYGEAFFGQGTRLTVV.